One sample yielded the 5 T cell receptor beta chains listed below, sequenced in a study of T cell clonality in common variable immunodeficiency. Whole-study results and caveats: Reportedly, TCR beta sequences from common variable immunodeficiency showed fewer deletions and N-nucleotide insertions.

Their antigens are not known. Assay used: immunoSEQ multiplex PCR; TCRdb lists only in-frame clones, some missing. The sample was found to contain about 26,000 clones, and every one recurs. The source material was peripheral blood mononuclear cells. The receptors come from a human donor with common variable immunodeficiency.

This clone has at least ten counts. Coverage ceases 3 residues before the CDR3 finishes, and the germline J gene fills in the end. V usage is TRBV13 and J usage is TRBJ2-7; 9 bases map to TRBD1. This CDR3 region has 15 residues. CDR1 is PRHDT, CDR2 FYEKMQ, per germline (reference sequence). The J segment lost 5 bases and the V segment lost 6 bases, leaving 11 bases of the junction unmatched. CDR3 sequence reads: CASRATGGAIHEQYF. Incomplete CDR3 DNA: TGTGCCAGCAGGGCAACAGGGGGCGCGATCCACGAG.

This clone came up many times. The read falls 3 residues short of the CDR3 end, and the missing part is taken from the germline J gene. Within the sample, other DNA sequences also encode this same CDR3. This chain connects TRBV20-1 to TRBJ2-7; perhaps TRBD2 as D (5 bases). The V end was cut by 2 bases, the J end by 4 bases, with 9 bases between. CDR1 DFQATT and CDR2 SNEGSKA come from the germline V gene (reference sequence). There are 12 residues in the CDR3. The CDR3 DNA, read in part, is TGCAGTGCTAGATCCCCGGGGTACGAG. Amino acid sequence: CSARSPGYE. The full CDR3 is CSARSPGYEQYF.

This clone has ten or more counts. Read data end 3 residues before the CDR3 end; the end is taken from the germline J gene. The chain joins TRBV19 to TRBJ2-3; TRBD2 aligns across 8 bases. With V trimmed by 7 bases and J by 6 bases, 12 bases remained unmatched. The germline V gene has CDR1 LNHDA and CDR2 SQIVND (reference sequence). The CDR3 contains 15 residues. The CDR3 reads CASTAAGGPKDTQYF. Incomplete CDR3 DNA: TGTGCCAGTACAGCGGCGGGAGGTCCGAAGGATACG.

A few counts support this clone. Read data end 3 residues before the CDR3 end; the end is taken from the germline J gene. This chain links TRBV6-4 with TRBJ1-4; D not certain. This CDR3 comprises 14 residues. V shed 4 bases and J shed 5 bases, with 11 bases lying between them. The germline V gene has CDR1 MRHNA and CDR2 SNTAGT. The CDR3 bases that were read are TGTGCCAGCAGTGTGCGTCCCTTAAATGAAAAA. This translates into CASSVRPLNEK. The CDR3 in its entirety is CASSVRPLNEKLFF.

This clone was seen ten or more times. Coverage ceases 3 residues before the CDR3 finishes, and the germline J gene fills in the end. This chain links TRBV20-1 with TRBJ2-5; D is ambiguous. The CDR3 spans 10 residues. V lost 5 bases to trimming and J lost 5 bases, with 6 bases between them. CDR1 is DFQATT, CDR2 SNEGSKA, per germline (reference sequence). Partial CDR3 DNA: TGCAGTGCTCTCCTGGAGACC. This codes for CSALLET. The entire CDR3 protein is CSALLETQYF.